A single sample is the source of the 8 T cell receptor beta chains below, sequenced in a study of CD8+CD57+ T cells in acquired aplastic anemia. An expansion of CD8+CD57+ cells by flow cytometry had been shown in patients chosen for sequencing. Template material for TCR beta VDJ and CDR3 profiling consisted of genomic DNA. TCRdb redid the calling of the reads with MiXCR, one entry per CDR3 protein. Of roughly 240,000 distinct CDR3 sequences listed, roughly half are singletons. The sequenced material came from sorted CD4+, CD8+, or CD8+CD57+ T cells (not recorded which) from PBMCs. The receptors were sampled from a human donor with aplastic anemia.

This clonotype was observed once. One end of the junction fails to match germline, which may point to a read error. The J gene is TRBJ2-7, the V gene TRBV7-9, with D perhaps TRBD1 (5 bases). Germline values: CDR1 SEHNR, CDR2 FQNEAQ (reference sequence). This CDR3 has 15 residues. CDR3 sequence (DNA): TGTGCTAGCAGCAGTTCACAGGAGAGCTCCTACGAGCAGTACTTC. Protein product: CASSSSQESSYEQYF.

This clonotype was detected many times. The rearrangement links TRBV20-1 to TRBJ2-1; TRBD1 or TRBD2 may be the D gene (5 bases each). This CDR3 has 16 residues. The V gene lost 2 bases and the J gene lost 2 bases, with 16 bases spanning the gap. CDR1 DFQATT and CDR2 SNEGSKA come from the germline V gene (reference sequence). The CDR3 DNA is TGCAGTGCTAGAACATACTCCGGGACCGCCTACAATGAGCAGTTCTTC. It yields the protein CSARTYSGTAYNEQFF.

This chain connects TRBV20-1 to TRBJ2-1; 11 bases match TRBD2. CDR1 and CDR2 from the germline V gene are DFQATT and SNEGSKA (reference sequence). The CDR3 length is 13 residues. V was pared by 2 bases and J by 13 bases, with 7 bases of the junction left unmatched. The CDR3 DNA reads as TGCAGTGCTAGACTACTAGCGGGGGATGGTCAGTTCTTC. Its protein is CSARLLAGDGQFF.

This clonotype occurred many times. Compared with germline, one end of the junction differs, possibly owing to a read error. The chain recombines TRBV20-1 with TRBJ2-3; TRBD2 matches 12 bases. The germline gives CDR1 DFQATT, CDR2 SNEGSKA (reference sequence). The CDR3 covers 13 residues. The chain's CDR3 is CSSSGGVGDTQYF. The CDR3 DNA is TGCAGTTCTAGCGGGGGGGTCGGGGATACGCAGTATTTT.

In this sample, this clonotype turned up many times. The gene calls are TRBV13 and TRBJ1-3; a possible D gene is TRBD1 (5 bases). The CDR3 runs to 17 residues. Trimming shortened V by 5 bases and J by 0 bases, and 17 bases separated the two germline ends. Germline CDR1 is PRHDT and CDR2 is FYEKMQ (reference sequence). The CDR3 loop is CASSAIDREDSGNTIYF. The CDR3, as DNA: TGTGCCAGCAGCGCAATAGACAGAGAAGACTCTGGAAACACCATATATTTT.

This clonotype appeared many times. V usage is TRBV2 and J usage is TRBJ2-5; 9 bases line up with TRBD2. Germline assignment: CDR1 SNHLY and CDR2 FYNNEI. The CDR3 contains 16 residues. With V trimmed by 1 base and J by 5 bases, 8 bases remained unmatched. CDR3 DNA sequence: TGTGCCAGCAGTGAAGGCCCGCTAGCGGGACTGGAGACCCAGTACTTC. Translating gives CASSEGPLAGLETQYF.

The rearrangement uses TRBV11-3 and TRBJ2-7; 10 bases fit TRBD2. Germline V gene sequence: CDR1 SGHNT, CDR2 YENEEA. V dropped 1 base and J dropped 5; count of bases not matched to a gene: 5. This CDR3 region has 15 residues. The CDR3 region is CASSLGAGGQNEQYF. The CDR3 nucleotides are TGTGCCAGCAGCTTAGGAGCGGGGGGGCAGAACGAGCAGTACTTC.

This clonotype was seen only once. With a much larger clone just one base away, this may be a read error. The chain couples TRBV6-6 to TRBJ1-1; D may be TRBD1 (5 bases). CDR3 length: 14 residues. V lost 10 bases and J 6 bases, leaving 21 bases between the germline ends. CDR1 and CDR2 (germline): MNHNY, SVGAGI (reference sequence). The CDR3 protein is CATWRDLGDAEAFF. In DNA, the CDR3 is TGTGCCACCTGGAGGGACCTCGGAGACGCTGAAGCTTTCTTT.